This note documents a single T cell receptor beta chain sequence. The clone's antigen remains unknown. Nothing much larger sits one base from this clone, and base qualities are not available. The sample is drawn from a study of metastatic and nonmetastatic thyroid tumors (TCRdb year 2020). As for the study more broadly: Repertoires from peripheral blood and from tumor or nodule tissue samples of malignant and benign thyroid patients were compared. What the study reported, not specific to this receptor: TCR beta diversity was reported as significantly higher in malignant tumors than in benign nodules, in both blood and tumor samples.

No patient had received any treatment before thyroid surgery. Patient clinical samples collected from the early 2010s to the late 2010s were retrospectively analysed using T-cell receptor beta sequencing. Library preparation used PCR. Instrument on record: Illumina HiSeq 4000. High-throughput sequencing was used to profile the CDR3 region of the TCR beta-chain in every patient. The authors' pipeline ran thus. CDR3 differences across clinicopathological groups were used to build a classifier for discriminating distant-metastatic papillary thyroid cancer patients. The Shannon index was used to assess repertoire diversity, and the Morisita-Horn index was used to assess tumor-blood repertoire similarity. TCRdb's own reprocessing of the public reads used fastp at Q25 and MiXCR and kept productive beta chains. TCRdb's processing, not the authors' own work, is the source of the V and J calls. The sample table lists about 12,000 clones, 25% to 40% of them with a count of one. Together, the top ten hold over 9.5% of the sample.

For this chain, trimming is 6 bases at the V end and 2 bases at the J end, and the number of junction bases without a gene match is 5. The CDR1 and CDR2 encoded by the germline V gene (reference sequence) are WNHNN and SYGVQD. Measured from the cysteine to the phenylalanine, the CDR3 is 14 residues long. Here the CDR3 DNA is all that survives: 42 bases in frame from base 1. The specimen sequenced was tumor tissue. This receptor was obtained from a female donor with papillary thyroid cancer or a benign thyroid nodule (not recorded which). Some clones in this sample may be carry-over from other donors' samples. The rearranged segments are TRBV10-1 and TRBJ2-7; 9 bases in the middle match TRBD2. The CDR3 reads CASSPGLATYEQYF. The DNA is TGCGCCAGCAGCCCGGGACTAGCAACCTACGAGCAGTACTTC.